Included here is one T cell receptor (beta chain) sequence, with context. Its antigen has not been determined. Qualities for individual bases were not recorded, and no much larger clone is one base off. V is pared back by 2 bases and J by 7 bases, with 11 bases lying between the germline termini. Per the germline V gene, KGHSH is the CDR1 and LQKENI is the CDR2. The CDR3 goes from the cysteine to the phenylalanine over 13 residues. The sequence is cut down to CDR3 DNA, 39 bases in frame from base 1. The cohort was made up of about 610 healthy bone marrow donors. At the time of sampling, every cohort member was nominally healthy, though immune exposures that went unrecorded were likely present. The donor was CMV seronegative and belonged to the group of roughly 330 seronegative cohort members. Every donor gave a peripheral blood sample, and the peripheral blood mononuclear cells from that sample were used for TCR beta sequencing. The Qiagen DNeasy Blood Extraction Kit was used to extract genomic DNA from the blood cell samples.

To prepare the library, the immunoSEQ multiplex PCR assay was applied. A mixture of 60 forward primers for TCR Vbeta segments and 13 reverse primers for TCR Jbeta segments was used in the multiplex PCR. A multiplex PCR assay on genomic DNA amplified the CDR3 region of rearranged TCR beta genes. The Illumina HiSeq System was used to sequence the amplified TCR beta libraries as 87-base-pair reads. The authors' pipeline ran thus. In a later analysis, some 80 million unique TCR beta chains were counted across the 666 repertoires, and some 10 million of these chains were shared by at least two donors. Raw reads were error-corrected and collapsed into unique sequences with a nearest-neighbor algorithm that merged closely related sequences to remove PCR and sequencing errors. Alignment of CDR3 sequences to IMGT reference sequences was used to assign V, D and J gene segments. For a sequence to be retained, a match of at least six nucleotides was required to both a V gene segment and a J gene segment. Rearrangements were classified as productive when the CDR3 lacked stop codons and remained in frame with V and J, and all other rearrangements were classified as non-productive. CDR3 was defined by IMGT convention, running from the second conserved V-encoded cysteine to the conserved J-encoded phenylalanine. The earlier analysis of roughly 590 of the donors excluded sequences that lacked an unambiguous match to a single V gene segment. An earlier analysis of approximately 590 of the donors classified V segments as functional when productive rearrangements were above 56.7% and as segregating when the standard deviation between donors was above 5%. A statistical classification framework was developed to diagnose cytomegalovirus status using the catalog of TCR beta chain sequences. V and J gene assignment, in a later analysis, came from comparing TCR nucleotide sequences with IMGT/GENE-DB human TR gene sequences. Using the TCRdist pipeline, a later analysis assigned CDR3 sequences along with most-parsimonious VDJ recombination scenarios. In a later analysis, each TCR beta chain was defined by its CDR3 amino acid sequence together with its V-gene family, and reads without a unique V-gene family were excluded. As a way to deal with suspected cross-contamination and a sequencing artifact, a later analysis dropped under 600 nucleotide sequences that were highly shared and had low generation probability. A later analysis calculated a clonal expansion index for each public chain from normalized within-repertoire ranks of inferred template counts. In a later analysis, generation probabilities were computed with a VDJ recombination model fitted to out-of-frame rearrangements, and the resulting probabilities were checked against IGoR. A later analysis scored TCR-TCR, TCR-HLA and TCR-CMV co-occurrence with hypergeometric tests, applying a repertoire-size bias correction to TCR pairs. A later analysis estimated false discovery rates by permuting HLA or CMV assignments 20 times. In a later analysis, co-occurring TCRs were grouped with DBSCAN, and TCRdist sequence similarity was added when clustering was performed within HLA-allele-positive subsets. Repertoires with fewer than 30,000 or more than 120,000 public chains were left out of co-occurrence clustering, as were about five repertoires with anomalous nucleotide sharing. TCRdb retrieved this table from immuneACCESS and kept in-frame rearrangements only. Not all clones are present; in checked studies, unresolved V genes account for under half, and no reason is known for the remainder. The V and J calls and clone size are taken from that table; D and trimming were inferred from the DNA. The sample table records approximately 190,000 clones; over 75% of these occur just once. The ten top clones hold less than 4.5% of the sample.

This sample is drawn from a study of cytomegalovirus exposure and HLA in healthy donors (dated by TCRdb to the late 2010s). Regarding the study in general: In an earlier analysis of 450 to 750 of the donors, about 270 Gb of sequence data and 90 million to 120 million unique TCR beta sequences from about 190 million T cells were reported. An early release covering just under 650 HLA-typed donors comprised about 300 gigabases of sequencing data and some 79 million unique TCR sequences. Among the roughly 390 genotyped donors, around 81% belonged to the genetic ancestry cluster associated with self-reported Caucasian donors. The aim of the study was to test whether cataloging public T cell receptors could identify signatures of past pathogen exposure. Using immunosequencing, the study profiled T cell repertoires from 550 to 750 subjects and related those repertoires to cytomegalovirus serostatus. Besides the first cohort of roughly 640 subjects, a separate validation cohort made up of over 95 different subjects was used. High-throughput TCR immunosequencing, statistical association of individual TCRs with disease status, and machine learning were combined to predict cytomegalovirus infection status. To study patterns of TCR occurrence, a later analysis re-analyzed previously published TCR beta repertoires from 666 donors and added high-resolution HLA genotyping. The later analysis used no new phenotypic data to find candidate immune exposures, relying instead on TCR beta sequences and their occurrence across donors. An earlier analysis of 587 of the donors applied high-throughput TCR beta sequencing to assess whether each TCR beta V gene segment acted as functional or pseudogenic. Donor age, sex, ethnicity and CMV serostatus were collected together with the repertoire data. In a later genetic analysis, genome-wide SNP genotypes for about 55% of the roughly 670 donors were used, and that subset was treated as a discovery cohort. Every discovery cohort repertoire had been produced on one sequencing platform. Class I and class II HLA loci were covered by the typing at four-digit resolution. Typing coverage varied by locus: roughly 629-640 donors for A, B, C, DRB1 and DQB1; more than 500 for DQA1; over 600 for DPA1; approximately 450 for DPB1. About 5 DR-DQ haplotypes were handled as single units for association and clustering, since linkage in the cohort was strong. Among 300 to 450 genotyped donors of the cohort, an average of around 240,000 unique TCR beta nucleotide sequences were sequenced per donor, roughly 20% of them non-productive. What the authors observed across the whole study: According to the authors, the approach could potentially be generalized to other disease states and immunological phenotypes. The sequencing pipeline was judged likely to have produced a cluster of highly shared sequence variants as a technical artifact. Most CMV-associated TCR beta chains appeared to be HLA-restricted in a later analysis, and the HLA associations seemed to be driven largely by CMV exposure. Because some donors lacked HLA typing at each locus, the association tests relied only on the typed subset. Several of the top co-occurrence clusters appeared to be linked to parvovirus B19, influenza, CMV and Epstein-Barr virus, according to a later analysis. When HLA alleles, especially DR and DQ, strongly co-occurred, TCR associations were difficult to assign to individual alleles. At a false discovery rate of 0.05, a later analysis linked some 18,000 TCR beta sequences to specific HLA alleles. Some IMGT-functional V segments, including TRBV6-2 and TRBV6-3, could not be told apart with the 87-base-pair reads, so those segments were excluded. Most TCR sequences were observed very rarely across donors, whereas some public TCRs were present in many individuals. An association between a missense DCLRE1C variant and V-gene and J-gene trimming of TCR beta chains was found in a later genetic analysis and replicated in an independent cohort. In vitro tests confirmed that a few of the cytomegalovirus-associated TCR beta chains recognize cytomegalovirus antigens. For the cohort, immune exposure information was limited to CMV serostatus. In both the original and validation cohorts, the classifier was reported to diagnose cytomegalovirus status with high specificity and sensitivity. In a later analysis, the rate of TCR association differed among HLA loci, with DRB1 alleles having the most associated TCRs and HLA-C alleles having the fewest. The study gave a list of about 160 TCR beta chains associated with cytomegalovirus. A further reported finding was that TCR beta sequences accurately predicted the HLA-A and HLA-B alleles for most subjects in the first cohort. Compared with equally common non-associated chains, HLA-associated TCR beta chains in a later analysis were more clonally expanded and had lower generation probabilities. This cohort had only TCR beta chains sequenced, and the lack of alpha or paired-chain data limited which features could be detected. A later genetic analysis reported fewer N-insertions in productive TCRs among donors in an Asian-associated ancestry cluster than the roughly 720-donor mean. About 15 rarely observed V segments, including chromosome 9 orphons, were excluded from the earlier analysis of approximately 500 of the donors because counts were too low. Roughly uniform sequencing depth across donors was assumed in presence/absence analyses, although this assumption may not hold. Correlated functional status among segregating V segments might reflect linkage disequilibrium, but an unknown experimental factor could not be ruled out. In an earlier analysis of several hundred of the donors, most TCR beta V segments were observed in productive rearrangements about 87% or about 30% of the time, broadly matching IMGT annotations.

The sequence derives from a man over 45 in good health and CMV-seronegative. The sequenced sample consisted of PBMCs. The chain is assembled from TRBV18 and TRBJ1-1, with the identity of the D gene unclear. The CDR3 has the sequence CASSPARTLEAFF. The bases are TGTGCCAGCTCACCAGCCAGAACCCTTGAAGCTTTCTTT.